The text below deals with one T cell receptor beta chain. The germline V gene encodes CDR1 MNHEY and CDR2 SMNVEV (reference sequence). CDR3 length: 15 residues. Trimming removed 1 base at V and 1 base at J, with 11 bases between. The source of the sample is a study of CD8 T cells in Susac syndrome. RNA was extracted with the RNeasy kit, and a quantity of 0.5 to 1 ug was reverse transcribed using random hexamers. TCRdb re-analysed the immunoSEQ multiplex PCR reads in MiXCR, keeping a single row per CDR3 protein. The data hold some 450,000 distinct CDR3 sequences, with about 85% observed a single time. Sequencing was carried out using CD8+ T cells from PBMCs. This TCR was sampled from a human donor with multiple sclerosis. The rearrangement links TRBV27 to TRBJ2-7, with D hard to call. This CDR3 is CASSLYGGRSYEQYF. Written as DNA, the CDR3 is TGTGCCAGCAGTTTATACGGTGGCAGATCCTACGAGCAGTACTTC.